Sequencing of this T cell receptor beta chain was carried out in a study of blood T cell repertoires in COVID-19. This CDR3 is 15 amino acids long. The trim removed 4 bases at V and 3 bases at J, leaving 3 bases unmatched. Germline V gene sequence: CDR1 MNHNY, CDR2 SVGAGI (reference sequence). The assay was immunoSEQ multiplex PCR, and TCRdb's table has in-frame clones only and misses some. The sample gives roughly 300,000 clones, roughly nine tenths of which show up once; 2.2% is in the top ten. The chain links TRBV6-6 to TRBJ2-3; 11 nucleotides match TRBD2. Material for sequencing was peripheral blood. The sequence derives from a woman aged 25 to 39 with COVID-19, enrolled during active disease. The CDR3 bases are TGTGCCAGCAGTTCTAGCGGGAGGAAGACAGATACGCAGTATTTT. Protein product: CASSSSGRKTDTQYF.